The rows below give T cell receptor beta chains drawn from one sample of a study of T cells after yellow fever vaccination. TCRdb redid the calling of the 5' RACE reads with MiXCR, one entry per CDR3 protein. The sample includes 200,000 to 300,000 distinct CDR3 sequences, about 7% of them seen just once. The specimen was CD4+ T cells sorted from PBMCs, collected on the day of the yellow fever booster vaccination. The source is a man aged 30 to 45 who received the YFV17D yellow fever vaccine. Each CDR3 is given with its conserved first and last residue. Each record gives: V gene, D gene, J gene, clone size, CDR3 DNA, CDR3 protein. The D gene is left open where the match is weak. Clone sizes are given selectively: once, few, many, or a class where the clone is expanded.

V gene: TRBV5-1
D gene: .
J gene: TRBJ2-7
clone size: few
CDR3 DNA: TGCGCCAGCAGGGGGTCAGGGTACGAGCAGTACTTC
CDR3 protein: CASRGSGYEQYF

V gene: TRBV18
D gene: .
J gene: TRBJ1-3
clone size: .
CDR3 DNA: TGTGCCAGCTCACCGGCGACGGCCTCTGGAAACACCATATATTTT
CDR3 protein: CASSPATASGNTIYF

V gene: TRBV27
D gene: .
J gene: TRBJ1-1
clone size: few
CDR3 DNA: TGTGCCAGCAGTTTAGCCCCAGAGACAAGTTGGGGCACTGAAGCTTTCTTT
CDR3 protein: CASSLAPETSWGTEAFF

V gene: TRBV20-1
D gene: TRBD2
J gene: TRBJ2-3
clone size: .
CDR3 DNA: TGCAGTGCTTCTAGCGGGAGGGCCGGTGAAGATACGCAGTATTTT
CDR3 protein: CSASSGRAGEDTQYF

V gene: TRBV20-1
D gene: TRBD2
J gene: TRBJ2-7
clone size: .
CDR3 DNA: TGCAGTGCCCCGACCGGGGGGGAATACGAGCAGTACTTC
CDR3 protein: CSAPTGGEYEQYF

V gene: TRBV20-1
D gene: TRBD2
J gene: TRBJ2-2
clone size: few
CDR3 DNA: TGCAGTGCTAGAGCCCTCGCGGGAGTTTATATCGGGGAGCTGTTTTTT
CDR3 protein: CSARALAGVYIGELFF

V gene: TRBV7-2
D gene: .
J gene: TRBJ1-1
clone size: many
CDR3 DNA: TGTGCCAGCAGCTTACAAGAGCTCGGCGCTGAAGCTTTCTTT
CDR3 protein: CASSLQELGAEAFF

V gene: TRBV5-6
D gene: .
J gene: TRBJ2-1
clone size: many
CDR3 DNA: TGTGCCAGCAGCCCCCCCGGGGCTCAGGGGAATGAGCAGTTCTTC
CDR3 protein: CASSPPGAQGNEQFF

V gene: TRBV5-1
D gene: .
J gene: TRBJ1-4
clone size: many
CDR3 DNA: TGCGCCAGCAGCTTGTGGGAGCCATCTAATGAAAAACTGTTTTTT
CDR3 protein: CASSLWEPSNEKLFF

V gene: TRBV30
D gene: .
J gene: TRBJ2-7
clone size: few
CDR3 DNA: TGTGCCTGGAGCCAAGGGGGACCCTACGAGCAGTACTTC
CDR3 protein: CAWSQGGPYEQYF

V gene: TRBV19
D gene: TRBD1
J gene: TRBJ1-1
clone size: many
CDR3 DNA: TGTGCCAGCAGGACAGGGAGGGACACTGAAGCTTTCTTT
CDR3 protein: CASRTGRDTEAFF

V gene: TRBV12-2
D gene: .
J gene: TRBJ2-3
clone size: .
CDR3 DNA: TGTGCAAGTCGCTTAGAGCCAGGGGGAAACTCAACAGATACGCAGTATTTT
CDR3 protein: CASRLEPGGNSTDTQYF

V gene: TRBV5-4
D gene: TRBD2
J gene: TRBJ2-5
clone size: many
CDR3 DNA: TGTGCCAGCAGCTTAGGGACTAGGCTGGAGACCCAGTACTTC
CDR3 protein: CASSLGTRLETQYF

V gene: TRBV15
D gene: .
J gene: TRBJ2-2
clone size: .
CDR3 DNA: TGTGCCACCAGCAGAGAGGGCGGTAGGACCGGGGAGCTGTTTTTT
CDR3 protein: CATSREGGRTGELFF

V gene: TRBV5-5
D gene: .
J gene: TRBJ2-5
clone size: many
CDR3 DNA: TGTGCCAGCAGCGTACAGGGGGGGGAGACCCAGTACTTC
CDR3 protein: CASSVQGGETQYF

V gene: TRBV7-9
D gene: .
J gene: TRBJ2-4
clone size: few
CDR3 DNA: TGTGCCAGCAGCTTAGTAGGCCAGGCAAACATTCAGTACTTC
CDR3 protein: CASSLVGQANIQYF

V gene: TRBV9
D gene: .
J gene: TRBJ2-1
clone size: few
CDR3 DNA: TGTGCCAGCAGCGTAACAGGAGAGGCGGACAATGAGCAGTTCTTC
CDR3 protein: CASSVTGEADNEQFF

V gene: TRBV5-1
D gene: TRBD1
J gene: TRBJ2-3
clone size: many
CDR3 DNA: TGCGCCAGCAGCTTGACGGGACAGGGGTATGAAGATACGCAGTATTTT
CDR3 protein: CASSLTGQGYEDTQYF

V gene: TRBV3-1
D gene: .
J gene: TRBJ2-5
clone size: .
CDR3 DNA: TGTGCCAGCAGCCAAGATCCGACCCAGTACTTC
CDR3 protein: CASSQDPTQYF

V gene: TRBV7-3
D gene: TRBD2
J gene: TRBJ2-6
clone size: .
CDR3 DNA: TGTGCCAGCAGCTTAACGGCGGGGGCTGGGGCCAACGTCCTGACTTTC
CDR3 protein: CASSLTAGAGANVLTF

V gene: TRBV28
D gene: TRBD2
J gene: TRBJ2-7
clone size: few
CDR3 DNA: TGTGCCAGCAGTACCCAAGTTAGCGGGAAACTCTACGAGCAGTACTTC
CDR3 protein: CASSTQVSGKLYEQYF

V gene: TRBV20-1
D gene: .
J gene: TRBJ2-1
clone size: many
CDR3 DNA: TGCAGTGCTACAAGGACGAGGCGGCTCGAAACCAATGAGCAGTTCTTC
CDR3 protein: CSATRTRRLETNEQFF

V gene: TRBV18
D gene: TRBD1
J gene: TRBJ2-5
clone size: .
CDR3 DNA: TGTGCCAGCTCACCAGAGACAGGGAAAGAGACCCAGTACTTC
CDR3 protein: CASSPETGKETQYF

V gene: TRBV19
D gene: .
J gene: TRBJ2-4
clone size: .
CDR3 DNA: TGTGCCAGTAGTATAGTAGGGGGAAAGGAGTTCTACTTC
CDR3 protein: CASSIVGGKEFYF

V gene: TRBV7-2
D gene: TRBD2
J gene: TRBJ2-5
clone size: few
CDR3 DNA: TGTGCCAGCAGCTTAGGACTAGCCGGCCTTGAGAGGGAGACCCAGTACTTC
CDR3 protein: CASSLGLAGLERETQYF

V gene: TRBV10-3
D gene: .
J gene: TRBJ2-1
clone size: few
CDR3 DNA: TGTGCCATCAGTGAGCGTACTAGCAATGAGCAGTTCTTC
CDR3 protein: CAISERTSNEQFF

V gene: TRBV20-1
D gene: .
J gene: TRBJ2-1
clone size: many
CDR3 DNA: TGCAGTGCTAGCCCGACCGTGCGGGCCGAGCAGTTCTTC
CDR3 protein: CSASPTVRAEQFF

V gene: TRBV30
D gene: .
J gene: TRBJ2-3
clone size: many
CDR3 DNA: TGTGCCTGGAGTGGAGGGGGTGGAGTAGACGGCACAGATACGCAGTATTTT
CDR3 protein: CAWSGGGGVDGTDTQYF

V gene: TRBV4-3
D gene: TRBD1
J gene: TRBJ1-1
clone size: many
CDR3 DNA: TGCGCCAGCACCCTTGGACAGGGGGCGGACACTGAAGCTTTCTTT
CDR3 protein: CASTLGQGADTEAFF

V gene: TRBV7-8
D gene: .
J gene: TRBJ1-6
clone size: few
CDR3 DNA: TGTGCCAGCAGCTTAGTGGGACTCAATAATTCACCCCTCCACTTT
CDR3 protein: CASSLVGLNNSPLHF

V gene: TRBV12-3/TRBV12-4
D gene: .
J gene: TRBJ2-1
clone size: many
CDR3 DNA: TGTGCCAGCAGTTTGTTCCGGACGGGACGGGATAATGAGCAGTTCTTC
CDR3 protein: CASSLFRTGRDNEQFF

V gene: TRBV7-6
D gene: .
J gene: TRBJ2-7
clone size: many
CDR3 DNA: TGTGCCAGCAGCTTGAGTGGGGCCTACGAGCAGTACTTC
CDR3 protein: CASSLSGAYEQYF

V gene: TRBV7-2
D gene: TRBD1
J gene: TRBJ2-2
clone size: .
CDR3 DNA: TGTGCCAGCAGCCTGATGACAGGGGTTGGCACCGGGGAGCTGTTTTTT
CDR3 protein: CASSLMTGVGTGELFF

V gene: TRBV15
D gene: .
J gene: TRBJ2-3
clone size: .
CDR3 DNA: TGTGCCACCAGCCCAAACACAGATACGCAGTATTTT
CDR3 protein: CATSPNTDTQYF

V gene: TRBV25-1
D gene: TRBD2
J gene: TRBJ2-1
clone size: few
CDR3 DNA: TGTGCCAGCAGTGATCGAGGGAGGGCCGGGAATGAGCAGTTCTTC
CDR3 protein: CASSDRGRAGNEQFF

V gene: TRBV30
D gene: .
J gene: TRBJ1-1
clone size: few
CDR3 DNA: TGTGCCTGGGCAACAAGACAGTTGAGCTCTGAAGCTTTCTTT
CDR3 protein: CAWATRQLSSEAFF

V gene: TRBV5-1
D gene: .
J gene: TRBJ2-3
clone size: many
CDR3 DNA: TGCGCCAGCAGCTTGGGAGCGATTCAGGATACGCAGTATTTT
CDR3 protein: CASSLGAIQDTQYF

V gene: TRBV24-1
D gene: .
J gene: TRBJ2-5
clone size: .
CDR3 DNA: TGTGCCACCAGTGATTTCCAACGATCGTACTTC
CDR3 protein: CATSDFQRSYF

V gene: TRBV20-1
D gene: .
J gene: TRBJ2-2
clone size: few
CDR3 DNA: TGCAGTGCAATGAGCTCGGGGGCCGCCGGGGAGCTGTTTTTT
CDR3 protein: CSAMSSGAAGELFF

V gene: TRBV20-1
D gene: .
J gene: TRBJ2-5
clone size: .
CDR3 DNA: TGCAGTGCTAGGGGGGGCGGCCCCTCCCAAGAGACCCAGTACTTC
CDR3 protein: CSARGGGPSQETQYF

V gene: TRBV20-1
D gene: .
J gene: TRBJ2-5
clone size: few
CDR3 DNA: TGCAGGGCATTGGAGGGGGAGACCCAGTACTTC
CDR3 protein: CRALEGETQYF